This T cell receptor (beta chain) was recovered during a study of T cells in Graves' hyperthyroidism and ophthalmopathy. Findings and caveats of the study: Most clonotypes expanded in thyroid above 0.001 were likewise present in blood.

RNA transcripts provided the source from which TCR beta CDR3 regions were amplified. With the HTBI primer set, the TCR CDR3 went through a first round of RT-PCR. TCRdb re-derived calls from the multiplex PCR reads in MiXCR, one entry per CDR3 protein. The table has about 620,000 distinct CDR3 sequences, around 15% seen once. Hyperthyroidism had been newly diagnosed in patients aged 18 to 65, and its duration was under 2 months. Diagnoses were made from clinical symptoms, serum measures (thyroxine and TRAb), thyroid ultrasound and orbital computed tomography. Concerning this clonotype: Its cognate antigen is unknown.

This CDR3 is built from 14 residues. Trimming removed 0 bases at V and 2 bases at J, with 8 bases between. This sequence joins TRBV12-3 or TRBV12-4 and TRBJ2-7; no clear D. The receptor's source is a woman aged 25 to 45 with Graves' hyperthyroidism. The source material was blood. CDR3 bases: TGTGCCAGCAGTTTAGCAAGGCGGACCTACGAGCAGTACTTC. It is translated as CASSLARRTYEQYF.